This T cell receptor beta chain was identified during a study of blood T cell repertoires in COVID-19. The overall study: Specimens from acute and convalescent COVID-19 originated in the United States, Italy and Spain.

This clone has just one count. This CDR3 is built from 14 residues. Trimming took off 7 bases at V and 3 bases at J, with 14 bases between the two ends. Germline values: CDR1 MDHEN, CDR2 SYDVKM. Authors' methods: Quantification of nucleated cells was approximated via reference gene primer amplification. The method was immunoSEQ multiplex PCR; TCRdb's version includes in-frame clones alone and lacks a portion of them. The DNA gave D and trimming, while V, J and clone size come from that table. The data hold about 440,000 clones, with around 89% observed a single time. The chain carries TRBV28 and TRBJ2-3, with D uncertain. The clonotype was recovered from a woman between 25 and 40 years old with acute or convalescent COVID-19. Material for sequencing was peripheral blood. CDR3 nucleotides: TGTGCCAGCACCGCCTTTACCGGGACAGATACGCAGTATTTT. It translates to CASTAFTGTDTQYF.